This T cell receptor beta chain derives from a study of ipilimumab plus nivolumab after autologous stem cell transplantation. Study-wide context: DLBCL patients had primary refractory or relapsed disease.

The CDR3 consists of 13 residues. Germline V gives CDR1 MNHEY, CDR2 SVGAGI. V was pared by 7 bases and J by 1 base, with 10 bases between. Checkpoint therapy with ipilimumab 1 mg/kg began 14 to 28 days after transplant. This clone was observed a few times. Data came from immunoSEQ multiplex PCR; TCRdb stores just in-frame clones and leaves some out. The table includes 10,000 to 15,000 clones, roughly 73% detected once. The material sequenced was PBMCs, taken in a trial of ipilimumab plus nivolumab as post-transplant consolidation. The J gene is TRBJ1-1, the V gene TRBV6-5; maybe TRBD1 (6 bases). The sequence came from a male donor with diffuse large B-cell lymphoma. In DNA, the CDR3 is TGTGCCAGCATCCCCAGGGGGAACACTGAAGCTTTCTTT. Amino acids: CASIPRGNTEAFF.